Following are 27 T cell receptor beta chains from one sample sequenced in a study of blood T cell repertoires in COVID-19. Assay used: immunoSEQ multiplex PCR; TCRdb lists only in-frame clones, some missing. The sample lists approximately 80,000 clones; more than 75% were seen once. Sample: peripheral blood. The receptors derive from a man aged 45-60 years with active COVID-19.

This clone was seen once. This rearrangement joins TRBV29-1 to TRBJ2-7; TRBD2 agrees at 7 bases. J lost 3 bases, V lost 7 bases, and 6 bases had no gene match. The CDR3 consists of 12 residues. CDR1 SQVTM and CDR2 ANQGSEA come from the germline V gene. The CDR3 DNA reads as TGCAGCGCTCGGTGGGGGGGCTACGAGCAGTACTTC. This codes for CSARWGGYEQYF.

The CDR3 loop reads CASSQNSGGSNEQFF. The CDR3 region has the DNA TGCGCCAGCAGCCAAAATAGCGGGGGTAGTAATGAGCAGTTCTTC. This rearrangement joins TRBV4-1 to TRBJ2-1; 9 positions agree with TRBD2. Germline V gives CDR1 MGHRA, CDR2 YSYEKL. Trimming removed 2 bases from V and 7 bases from J; junction bases left unmatched: 6. CDR3 size: 15 residues.

The rearrangement uses TRBV9 and TRBJ1-4; D call uncertain. This CDR3 spans 15 amino acids. The ends were cut back, 0 bases at V and 8 bases at J, with 14 bases in the middle. Germline CDR1 SGDLS, CDR2 YYNGEE. CDR3 DNA: TGTGCCAGCAGCGTAGGAGAGGGAGTTCGGGAAAAACTGTTTTTT. Its protein is CASSVGEGVREKLFF.

The rearrangement links TRBV4-3 to TRBJ2-5; unclear D gene. V lost 0 bases to trimming and J lost 4 bases, with 9 bases between them. The CDR3 loop spans 14 amino acids. CDR1 and CDR2 (germline): LGHNA, YSLEER. The CDR3 DNA reads as TGCGCCAGCAGCCAAGAACTGAATGGAGAGACCCAGTACTTC. It is translated as CASSQELNGETQYF.

The V gene is TRBV27, the J gene TRBJ2-1; 7 nucleotides line up with TRBD2. This CDR3 is 14 amino acids long. Germline V gene sequence: CDR1 MNHEY, CDR2 SMNVEV (reference sequence). Losses at the gene ends were 8 bases for V and 7 bases for J; bases not matched to a gene: 11. CDR3: CASAPSSGANEQFF. The CDR3 DNA reads TGTGCCAGCGCCCCCTCCAGCGGGGCTAATGAGCAGTTCTTC.

In DNA form, the CDR3 reads TGTGCCAGCAGCTCGGGACAGGGGAAATCACCCCTCCACTTT. Protein product: CASSSGQGKSPLHF. V gene TRBV13 combines with J gene TRBJ1-6; 10 bases are a match to TRBD1. In germline, CDR1 is PRHDT, CDR2 FYEKMQ (reference sequence). After removal of 4 bases from V and 10 bases from J, the junction contained 4 bases not matched to a gene. The CDR3 length is 14 residues.

The V call is TRBV28, the J call TRBJ2-5; 8 bases are shared with TRBD1. The CDR3 loop spans 16 amino acids. In germline, CDR1 is MDHEN, CDR2 SYDVKM. The V segment lost 4 bases and the J segment 1 base; nucleotides outside the gene matches: 8. Written as DNA, the CDR3 is TGTGCCAGCAGTTCCACAGGGGGTAGCGGCCAAGAGACCCAGTACTTC. It codes for CASSSTGGSGQETQYF.

The chain combines TRBV27 with TRBJ2-2; 7 bases map to TRBD2. Trimming at V came to 3 bases and at J to 4 bases, leaving 2 bases not matched to a gene. The CDR3 is 14 amino acids. The germline V gene encodes CDR1 MNHEY and CDR2 SMNVEV (reference sequence). The CDR3 sequence: CASSFGGGTGELFF. The DNA of the CDR3 is TGTGCCAGCAGTTTCGGCGGGGGCACCGGGGAGCTGTTTTTT.

This clone is medium-sized by share. The V and J genes are TRBV6-2 or TRBV6-3 and TRBJ2-4; 8 bases fit TRBD1. The CDR3 length is 14 residues. V was clipped by 6 bases and J by 2 bases; unmatched bases: 3. Germline V CDR1 and CDR2: MNHEY, SVGEGT. CDR3 sequence reads: CASSRTGTKNIQYF. CDR3 bases: TGTGCCAGCAGCCGGACAGGGACCAAAAACATTCAGTACTTC.

In DNA, the CDR3 is TGTGCCAGCATCCGACAGGGCAACTATGGCTACACCTTC. Protein: CASIRQGNYGYTF. V is TRBV11-2 and J is TRBJ1-2; the match to TRBD1 covers 7 bases. Germline CDR1 reads SGHAT; CDR2 reads FQNNGV. CDR3 length equals 13 residues. V was pared by 7 bases and J by 2 bases, with 4 bases of the junction left unmatched.

The chain combines TRBV7-2 with TRBJ2-1, with 8 bases aligning to TRBD2. V lost 5 bases to trimming and J lost 4 bases; unmatched junction nucleotides: 7. This CDR3 region has 15 residues. The germline gives CDR1 SGHTA, CDR2 FQGNSA. In nucleotides, the CDR3 is TGTGCCAGCAGCGTTAGTAGCGGGGAGTACAATGAGCAGTTCTTC. Protein sequence: CASSVSSGEYNEQFF.

The J gene is TRBJ2-1, the V gene TRBV29-1; D uncertain. Germline CDR1 is SQVTM and CDR2 is ANQGSEA. The V end lost 5 bases, the J end lost 1 base, and 12 bases lay between the germline ends. The CDR3 has 14 amino acids. CDR3 region: CSVRRRGSYNEQFF. The CDR3 DNA reads as TGCAGCGTTCGAAGGAGAGGTTCCTACAATGAGCAGTTCTTC.

V and J are TRBV6-2 or TRBV6-3 and TRBJ2-1, with 7 bases aligning to TRBD2. The germline gives CDR1 MNHEY, CDR2 SVGEGT. The CDR3 spans 20 residues. Unmatched junction bases numbered 16, after V lost 2 bases and J lost 0 bases. The CDR3 sequence: CASSYPPGASGGSSYNEQFF. DNA for the CDR3: TGTGCCAGCAGTTACCCTCCTGGAGCTAGCGGTGGGAGCTCCTACAATGAGCAGTTCTTC.

A few counts support this clone. The chain joins TRBV18 to TRBJ1-6; 7 bases match TRBD1. With 6 bases clipped from V and 8 bases from J, the junction kept 10 bases outside the gene matches. There are 15 residues in the CDR3. Looked up from germline, CDR1 is KGHSH and CDR2 is LQKENI. The CDR3 reads CASSSEGTAHSPLHF. CDR3 DNA: TGTGCCAGCTCCTCCGAGGGGACAGCTCATTCACCCCTCCACTTT.

CDR3 bases: TGTGCCTGGAGTGTACGGGGACTAGCGGGGGGGAATGAGCAGTTCTTC. Translated, it gives CAWSVRGLAGGNEQFF. The V and J genes are TRBV30 and TRBJ2-1; TRBD2 matches at 16 bases. The germline gives CDR1 GTSNPN, CDR2 SVGIG (reference sequence). V shed 0 bases, J shed 7 bases, and the junction held 3 bases outside the gene matches. CDR3 length: 16 amino acids.

CDR3 DNA: TGCGCCAGCAGCTTCACGGGGTACAGTGAGACCCAGTACTTC. This codes for CASSFTGYSETQYF. The genes are TRBV5-1 and TRBJ2-5, with D tentatively TRBD2 (5 bases). The V gene's germline CDR1 is SGHRS and CDR2 YFSETQ. V was shortened by 2 bases and J by 5 bases, with 13 bases between the two germline ends. This CDR3 region has 14 residues.

This clone has just a few counts. The chain has TRBV19 and TRBJ2-7; no clear D. Trimming shortened V by 6 bases and J by 5 bases, and 17 bases separated the two germline ends. Germline values: CDR1 LNHDA, CDR2 SQIVND (reference sequence). There are 14 residues in the CDR3. CDR3 nucleotides: TGTGCCAGTAGGATTAGCAGCGACCCCCACGAGCAGTACTTC. This encodes CASRISSDPHEQYF.

CDR3 nucleotide sequence: TGTGCCAGCAGCCTCCGACAGGCGGCAGACGAGCAGTACTTC. Protein sequence: CASSLRQAADEQYF. The chain uses TRBV7-2 and TRBJ2-7; tentative D call: TRBD1 (6 bases). CDR3 size: 14 residues. Germline assignment: CDR1 SGHTA and CDR2 FQGNSA. Trimming pared 5 bases from V and 5 bases from J, leaving 16 bases between.

This clone appeared many times. The CDR3 DNA is TGTGCCTTGGCAAGAAAGTCCCCAAATTCACCCCTCCACTTT. Translation: CALARKSPNSPLHF. The J gene is TRBJ1-6, the V gene TRBV30; no clear D gene. Germline V gives CDR1 GTSNPN, CDR2 SVGIG (reference sequence). The CDR3 consists of 14 residues. V was pared by 7 bases and J by 7 bases, with 17 bases between. The full variable domain, with the rest looked up from reference TRBV30 and TRBJ1-6, is SQTIHQWPATLVQPVGSPLSLECTVEGTSNPNLYWYRQAAGRGLQLLFYSVGIGQISSEVPQNLSASRPQDRQFILSSKKLLLSDSGFYLCALARKSPNSPLHFGNGTRLTVT.

The genes are TRBV7-2 and TRBJ1-1; 8 bases map to TRBD1. The CDR3 totals 16 residues. Germline lookup yields CDR1 SGHTA and CDR2 FQGNSA. J gave up 6 bases and V 3 bases, and 12 bases lay outside the gene matches. Here the CDR3 reads CASSLGRSRGLAEAFF. The CDR3 nucleotides read TGTGCCAGCAGCTTGGGCCGAAGCAGGGGGCTCGCTGAAGCTTTCTTT.

J is TRBJ2-4 and V is TRBV5-6; TRBD1 aligns across 7 bases. Germline CDR1 is SGHDT and CDR2 is YYEEEE. The CDR3 totals 16 residues. The V segment lost 0 bases and the J segment 7 bases; nucleotides outside the gene matches: 10. The chain's CDR3 is CASSLAPTGARNIQYF. Written as DNA, the CDR3 is TGTGCCAGCAGCTTGGCGCCTACAGGGGCGAGGAACATTCAGTACTTC.

The chain couples TRBV7-2 to TRBJ1-1; D ambiguous. Germline V lookup: CDR1 SGHTA, CDR2 FQGNSA. V lost 7 bases to trimming and J lost 4 bases, with 13 bases between them. This CDR3 is built from 13 residues. DNA for the CDR3: TGTGCCAGCAAACCCTACCTTTCCACTGAAGCTTTCTTT. This encodes CASKPYLSTEAFF.

The chain recombines TRBV28 with TRBJ1-3, with 7 nucleotides matching TRBD1. From germline, CDR1 is MDHEN and CDR2 SYDVKM. The CDR3 extends over 16 amino acids. The ends lost 4 bases at V and 4 bases at J; junction bases unmatched: 10. CDR3 region: CASSSFGTVRGNTIYF. The CDR3 nucleotides read TGTGCCAGCAGTTCCTTCGGGACAGTGAGGGGAAACACCATATATTTT.

The chain joins TRBV5-1 to TRBJ2-5; weak D call: TRBD2 (6 bases). CDR3 size: 15 residues. Germline CDR1 and CDR2: SGHRS and YFSETQ. The V gene lost 3 bases and the J gene lost 4 bases, with 16 bases spanning the gap. CDR3: CASSSGSGVGETQYF. The CDR3 nucleotides are TGCGCCAGCAGCTCAGGATCGGGAGTCGGAGAGACCCAGTACTTC. Full variable domain (outside the CDR3, taken from reference TRBV5-1 and TRBJ2-5): KAGVTQTPRYLIKTRGQQVTLSCSPISGHRSVSWYQQTPGQGLQFLFEYFSETQRNKGNFPGRFSGRQFSNSRSEMNVSTLELGDSALYLCASSSGSGVGETQYFGPGTRLLVL.

The chain has TRBV24-1 and TRBJ2-3, with 7 bases matching TRBD2. The CDR3 is made up of 16 amino acids. From germline, CDR1 is KGHDR and CDR2 SFDVKD. The V and J ends lost 6 bases and 0 bases, in that order; junction bases with no gene match: 8. This CDR3 reads CATSSGEHTSTDTQYF. The CDR3 coding sequence is TGTGCCACCAGTAGCGGGGAACATACTAGCACAGATACGCAGTATTTT.

V gene TRBV5-1 combines with J gene TRBJ2-5, with 7 bases that match TRBD2. Germline CDR1 and CDR2: SGHRS and YFSETQ. The V and J ends lost 3 bases and 2 bases, in that order; junction bases with no gene match: 10. The CDR3 extends over 16 amino acids. In DNA, the CDR3 is TGCGCCAGCAGCTCGCCTTCGGCGGGGGTTCAAGAGACCCAGTACTTC. Translating gives CASSSPSAGVQETQYF.

J is TRBJ1-1 and V is TRBV28, with TRBD1 matching 12 bases. This CDR3 contains 15 residues. Germline loops: CDR1 MDHEN, CDR2 SYDVKM. Trimming removed 6 bases from V and 1 base from J; junction bases left unmatched: 3. The CDR3 is CASSWDRGQNTEAFF. The CDR3 DNA is TGTGCCAGCAGCTGGGACAGGGGGCAGAACACTGAAGCTTTCTTT.